What follows is one T cell receptor (beta chain) and its context. The data originate from a study of control samples from healthy donors and cancer patients. The germline CDR1 and CDR2 sequences are SEHNR and FQNEAQ (reference sequence). V trimming: 5 bases; J trimming: 4 bases; junction bases outside the gene matches: 14. This CDR3 contains 17 residues. Using immunoSEQ multiplex PCR, the repertoire was profiled, and TCRdb retains in-frame clones only, with some absent. The sample holds some 100,000 clones, more than 85% seen once. The J gene is TRBJ1-3, the V gene TRBV7-9; 7 bases are a match to TRBD1. The source of this sequence is a woman between 50 and 59 years old in good health. The material sequenced was blood. CDR3: CASSDTGTVYLGNTIYF. The CDR3, as DNA: TGTGCCAGCAGCGATACCGGGACAGTTTACTTGGGAAACACCATATATTTT.